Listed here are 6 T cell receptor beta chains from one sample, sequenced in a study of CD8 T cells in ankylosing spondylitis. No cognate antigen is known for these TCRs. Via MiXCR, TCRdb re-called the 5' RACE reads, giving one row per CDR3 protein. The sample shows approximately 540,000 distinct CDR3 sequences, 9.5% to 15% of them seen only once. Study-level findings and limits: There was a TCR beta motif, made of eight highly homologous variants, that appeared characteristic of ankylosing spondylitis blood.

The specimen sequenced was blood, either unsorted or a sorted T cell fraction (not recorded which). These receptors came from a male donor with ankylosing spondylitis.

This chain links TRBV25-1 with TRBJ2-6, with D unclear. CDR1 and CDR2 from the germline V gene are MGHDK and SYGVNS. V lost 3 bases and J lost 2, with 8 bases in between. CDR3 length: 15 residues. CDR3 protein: CASSDPVAGANVLTF. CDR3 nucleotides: TGTGCCAGCAGTGACCCGGTGGCTGGGGCCAACGTCCTGACTTTC.

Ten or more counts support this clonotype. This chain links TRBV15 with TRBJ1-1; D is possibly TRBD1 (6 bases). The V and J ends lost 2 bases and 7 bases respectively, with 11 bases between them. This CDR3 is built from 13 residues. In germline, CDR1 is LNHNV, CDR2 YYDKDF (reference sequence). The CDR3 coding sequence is TGTGCCACCAGCAGATACAGGGAAGGTGAAGCTTTCTTT. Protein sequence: CATSRYREGEAFF. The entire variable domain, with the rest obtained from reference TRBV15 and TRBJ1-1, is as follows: DAMVIQNPRYQVTQFGKPVTLSCSQTLNHNVMYWYQQKSSQAPKLLFHYYDKDFNNEADTPDNFQSRRPNTSFCFLDIRSPGLGDTAMYLCATSRYREGEAFFGQGTRLTVV.

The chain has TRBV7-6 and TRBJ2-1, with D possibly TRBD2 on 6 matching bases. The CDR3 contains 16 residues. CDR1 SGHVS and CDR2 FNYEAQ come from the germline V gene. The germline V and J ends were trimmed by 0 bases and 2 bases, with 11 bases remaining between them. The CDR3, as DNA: TGTGCCAGCAGCTTAGCAGGGGTAGCGGCCTACAATGAGCAGTTCTTC. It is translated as CASSLAGVAAYNEQFF. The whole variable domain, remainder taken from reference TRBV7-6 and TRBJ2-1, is GAGVSQSPRYKVTKRGQDVALRCDPISGHVSLYWYRQALGQGPEFLTYFNYEAQQDKSGLPNDRFSAERPEGSISTLTIQRTEQRDSAMYRCASSLAGVAAYNEQFFGPGTRLTVL.

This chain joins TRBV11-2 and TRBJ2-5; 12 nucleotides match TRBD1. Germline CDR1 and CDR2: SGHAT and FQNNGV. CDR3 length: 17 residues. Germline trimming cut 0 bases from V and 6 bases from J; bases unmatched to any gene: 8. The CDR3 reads CASSLDLRDRGRKTQYF. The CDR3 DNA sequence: TGTGCCAGCAGCTTAGATCTGAGGGACAGGGGGCGAAAGACCCAGTACTTC.

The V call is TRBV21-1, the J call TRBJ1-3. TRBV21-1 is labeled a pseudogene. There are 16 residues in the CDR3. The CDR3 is CASSKERSGSGNTIYF. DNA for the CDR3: TGTGCCAGCAGCAAAGAGCGGAGCGGCTCTGGAAACACCATATATTTT.

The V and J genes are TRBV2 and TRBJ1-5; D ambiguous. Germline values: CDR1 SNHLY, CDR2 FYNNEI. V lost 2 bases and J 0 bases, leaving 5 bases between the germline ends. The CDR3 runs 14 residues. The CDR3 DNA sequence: TGTGCCAGCAGTGAAAATCCTAGCAATCAGCCCCAGCATTTT. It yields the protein CASSENPSNQPQHF.